This TCR beta chain appears in the sequencing data of a study of cytomegalovirus exposure and HLA in healthy donors (dated by TCRdb to about 2017). About the study as a whole: An earlier analysis of approximately 640 of the donors reported 250 to 300 Gb of sequence data and approximately 110 million unique TCR beta sequences from 190 million or so T cells. An early release covering approximately 600 HLA-typed donors comprised about 290 gigabases of sequencing data and tens of millions of unique TCR sequences. Of the roughly 400 genotyped donors, 80% to 90% were placed in the genetic ancestry cluster associated with self-reported Caucasian donors. The study was designed to test whether signatures of past pathogen exposure could be identified by cataloging public T cell receptors. The study profiled the T cell repertoires of hundreds of subjects by immunosequencing and related them to cytomegalovirus serostatus. A separate validation cohort of approximately 120 different subjects was used in addition to the roughly 620-subject first cohort. To predict cytomegalovirus infection status, the study combined high-throughput TCR immunosequencing, statistical association of individual TCRs with disease status, and machine learning. To study patterns of TCR occurrence, a later analysis re-analyzed previously published TCR beta repertoires from around 700 donors and added high-resolution HLA genotyping. The later analysis used no new phenotypic data to find candidate immune exposures, relying instead on TCR beta sequences and their occurrence across donors. In an earlier analysis of a few hundred of the donors, high-throughput TCR beta sequencing was used to judge whether each TCR beta V gene segment behaved as functional or pseudogenic. Donor age, sex, ethnicity and CMV serostatus were compiled alongside the repertoire data. A later genetic analysis took genome-wide SNP genotypes for about 55% of the 666 donors and used that subset as a discovery cohort. All discovery cohort repertoires had been generated using a single sequencing platform. HLA typing covered class I and class II loci at four-digit resolution. The number of donors typed differed by locus, with about 629-640 for A, B, C, DRB1 and DQB1, roughly 550 for DQA1, over 600 for DPA1, and 472 for DPB1. Because of strong linkage in the cohort, roughly 5 DR-DQ haplotypes were treated as single units for association and clustering. Among several hundred genotyped donors of the cohort, an average of approximately 240,000 unique TCR beta nucleotide sequences was sequenced per donor, of which 15% to 20% were non-productive.

With respect to this clone: Its antigen target is currently unknown. The sample holds no much larger clone one base away, and base qualities are not on file.

The CDR3 contains 16 residues, cysteine and phenylalanine counted. Solely the CDR3 DNA is kept, with 48 bases framed from the first base. Relative to germline, V is missing 5 bases and J is missing 5 bases, with 11 bases of the junction outside any gene match. As encoded in the germline V gene, CDR1 is MDHEN while CDR2 is SYDVKM. The library was made by the immunoSEQ multiplex PCR assay. The multiplex PCR relied on a mix of 60 forward primers for TCR Vbeta segments and 13 reverse primers for TCR Jbeta segments. Amplification of the CDR3 region of rearranged TCR beta genes was performed with a multiplex PCR assay on genomic DNA. On the Illumina HiSeq System, the amplified TCR beta libraries were sequenced as 87-base-pair reads. In the authors' own workflow: Across the roughly 640 repertoires, a later analysis counted roughly 77 million unique TCR beta chains, roughly 11 million of which were shared by at least two donors. Raw reads were error-corrected and collapsed into unique sequences with a nearest-neighbor algorithm that merged closely related sequences to remove PCR and sequencing errors. Alignment of CDR3 sequences to IMGT reference sequences was used to assign V, D and J gene segments. Each retained sequence needed at least a six-nucleotide match to both a V gene segment and a J gene segment. A rearrangement counted as productive if the CDR3 had no stop codons and remained in frame with V and J, and every other rearrangement counted as non-productive. Following IMGT convention, CDR3 was defined as the stretch from the second conserved V-encoded cysteine up to the conserved J-encoded phenylalanine. Sequences without an unambiguous match to a single V gene segment were excluded from the earlier analysis of a few hundred of the donors. An earlier analysis of several hundred of the donors classified V segments as functional when productive rearrangements were above 56.7% and as segregating when the standard deviation between donors was above 5%. A statistical classification framework was built to diagnose cytomegalovirus status from the catalog of TCR beta chain sequences. In a later analysis, V and J genes were assigned by comparing TCR nucleotide sequences against IMGT/GENE-DB human TR gene sequences. In a later analysis, CDR3 sequences and most-parsimonious VDJ recombination scenarios were assigned using the TCRdist pipeline. A later analysis defined each TCR beta chain by its CDR3 amino acid sequence plus V-gene family, and excluded reads lacking a unique V-gene family. In a later analysis, 450 to 600 highly shared, low-generation-probability nucleotide sequences were removed to address suspected cross-contamination and a sequencing artifact. For each public chain, a later analysis derived a clonal expansion index from normalized ranks of inferred template counts within each repertoire. In a later analysis, generation probabilities were computed using a VDJ recombination model fitted to out-of-frame rearrangements, and the results were checked against IGoR. In a later analysis, hypergeometric tests were used to score TCR-TCR, TCR-HLA and TCR-CMV co-occurrence, with a repertoire-size bias correction applied to TCR pairs. False discovery rates were estimated in a later analysis by permuting HLA or CMV assignments 20 times. In a later analysis, co-occurring TCRs were grouped using DBSCAN, with TCRdist sequence similarity added in when clustering inside HLA-allele-positive subsets. Co-occurrence clustering excluded repertoires with fewer than 30,000 or more than 120,000 public chains, plus five with anomalous nucleotide sharing. TCRdb provides this immuneACCESS table in a form limited to in-frame rearrangements. Some clones are lacking; in checked studies, under half of them reflect an unresolved V gene, and why the rest are absent is not known. Clone size and the V and J calls come from that table; the DNA yielded D and trimming. Present in this sample are under 200,000 clones, around four fifths of which were seen just once. Approximately 1.2% of the sample goes to the ten largest clones.

The cohort consisted of fewer than 700 healthy bone marrow donors. At the time of sampling, every cohort member was nominally healthy, though immune exposures that went unrecorded were likely present. The donor was CMV seronegative and belonged to the group of approximately 320 seronegative cohort members. A peripheral blood sample was collected from each donor, and TCR beta sequencing was performed on peripheral blood mononuclear cells. Genomic DNA was extracted from the blood cell samples with the Qiagen DNeasy Blood Extraction Kit. Beyond this particular receptor, the publication reports: Linkage disequilibrium might explain the correlated functional status among segregating V segments, but an unknown experimental factor could not be ruled out. V-gene and J-gene trimming of TCR beta chains was associated with a missense DCLRE1C variant in a later genetic analysis, and the association was replicated in an independent cohort. Roughly uniform sequencing depth across donors was assumed in presence/absence analyses, although this assumption may not hold. A further reported finding was that TCR beta sequences accurately predicted the HLA-A and HLA-B alleles for most subjects in the first cohort. The authors suggested that the approach could potentially be generalized to other disease states and immunological phenotypes. In vitro tests confirmed that a few of the cytomegalovirus-associated TCR beta chains recognize cytomegalovirus antigens. CMV serostatus was the only immune exposure information available for the cohort. Because the 87-base-pair reads could not distinguish some IMGT-functional V segments, including TRBV6-2 and TRBV6-3, those segments were excluded. When HLA alleles, especially DR and DQ, strongly co-occurred, TCR associations were difficult to assign to individual alleles. The sequencing pipeline was judged likely to have produced a cluster of highly shared sequence variants as a technical artifact. Most CMV-associated TCR beta chains appeared to be HLA-restricted in a later analysis, and the HLA associations seemed to be driven largely by CMV exposure. Broadly in line with IMGT annotations, most TCR beta V segments showed up in productive rearrangements about 90% or about 30% of the time in an earlier analysis of 587 of the donors. At a false discovery rate of 0.05, a later analysis linked about 17,000 TCR beta sequences to specific HLA alleles. Cytomegalovirus status was reported to be diagnosed by the classifier with high specificity and sensitivity in both the original and validation cohorts. Because counts were too low, some 17 rarely observed V segments, including chromosome 9 orphons, were left out of the earlier analysis of approximately 580 of the donors. A total of 164 TCR beta chains were listed by the study as associated with cytomegalovirus. According to a later genetic analysis, donors in an Asian-associated ancestry cluster had fewer N-insertions in productive TCRs than the approximately 670-donor mean. Because HLA typing was unavailable for some donors at each locus, only the typed subset was used in association tests. Across donors, most TCR sequences were observed very rarely, whereas some public TCRs were present in many individuals. A later analysis found that TCR association rates varied across HLA loci, with DRB1 alleles showing the most associated TCRs and HLA-C alleles the fewest. In a later analysis, several top co-occurrence clusters were reported to appear linked to parvovirus B19, influenza, CMV and Epstein-Barr virus. In a later analysis, HLA-associated TCR beta chains were found to be more clonally expanded and to have lower generation probabilities than equally common non-associated chains. This cohort had only TCR beta chains sequenced, and the lack of alpha or paired-chain data limited which features could be detected.

Sequenced: PBMCs. This receptor was obtained from a man aged 25-45 years in good health and CMV-seronegative. Here the chain combines TRBV28 and TRBJ2-3; 9 bases in between match TRBD2. Read as DNA, the sequence is TGTGCCAGCAGTCTCGAGGGGCGGGAGGGGGGAGATACGCAGTATTTT. It translates to CASSLEGREGGDTQYF.